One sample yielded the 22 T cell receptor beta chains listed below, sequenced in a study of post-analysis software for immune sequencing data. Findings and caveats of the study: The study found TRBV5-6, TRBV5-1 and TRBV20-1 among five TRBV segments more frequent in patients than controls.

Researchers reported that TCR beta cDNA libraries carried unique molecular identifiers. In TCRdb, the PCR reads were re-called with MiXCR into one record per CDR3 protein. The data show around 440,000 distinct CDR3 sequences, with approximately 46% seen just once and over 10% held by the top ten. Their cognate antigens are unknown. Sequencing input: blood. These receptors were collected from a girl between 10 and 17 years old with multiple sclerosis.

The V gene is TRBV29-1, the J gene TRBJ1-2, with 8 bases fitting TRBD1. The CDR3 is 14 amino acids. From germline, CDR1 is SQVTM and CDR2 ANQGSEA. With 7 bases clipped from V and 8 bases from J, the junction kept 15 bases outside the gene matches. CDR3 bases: TGCAGCGCCGTCACCTCAGGGGGCGCAGGGGGCTACACCTTC. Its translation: CSAVTSGGAGGYTF.

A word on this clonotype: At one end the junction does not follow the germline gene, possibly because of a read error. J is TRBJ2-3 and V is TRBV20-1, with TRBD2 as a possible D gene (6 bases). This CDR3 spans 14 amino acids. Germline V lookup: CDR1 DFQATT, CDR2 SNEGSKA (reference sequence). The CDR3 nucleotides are TGCAGTGCTAGAGATCCGGGAGTAGAAGATACGCGGTATTTT. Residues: CSARDPGVEDTRYF.

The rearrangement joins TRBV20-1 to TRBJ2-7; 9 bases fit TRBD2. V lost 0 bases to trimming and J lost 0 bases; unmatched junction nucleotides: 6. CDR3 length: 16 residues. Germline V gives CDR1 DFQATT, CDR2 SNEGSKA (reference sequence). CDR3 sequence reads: CSARDSSGGFSYEQYF. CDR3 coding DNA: TGCAGTGCTAGAGATAGTAGCGGGGGATTCTCCTACGAGCAGTACTTC.

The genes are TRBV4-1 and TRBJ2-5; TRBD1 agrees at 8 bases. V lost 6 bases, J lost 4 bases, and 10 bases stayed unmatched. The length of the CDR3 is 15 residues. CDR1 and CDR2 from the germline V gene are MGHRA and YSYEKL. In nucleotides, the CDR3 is TGCGCCAGCAGTCAAATCGGGACAGGTGGAGAGACCCAGTACTTC. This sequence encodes CASSQIGTGGETQYF.

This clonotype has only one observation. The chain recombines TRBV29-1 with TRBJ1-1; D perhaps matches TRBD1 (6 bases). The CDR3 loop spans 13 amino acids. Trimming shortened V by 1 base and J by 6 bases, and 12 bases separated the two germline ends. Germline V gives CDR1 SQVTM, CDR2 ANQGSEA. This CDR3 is CSVEVTGRAEAFF. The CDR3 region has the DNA TGCAGCGTTGAAGTCACAGGGCGGGCTGAAGCTTTCTTT.

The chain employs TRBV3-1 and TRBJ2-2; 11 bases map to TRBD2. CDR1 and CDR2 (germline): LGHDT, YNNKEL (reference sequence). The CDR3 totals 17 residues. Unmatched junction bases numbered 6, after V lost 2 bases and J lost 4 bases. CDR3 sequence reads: CASSQTGLAVSTGELFF. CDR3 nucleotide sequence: TGTGCCAGCAGCCAAACGGGACTAGCGGTAAGCACCGGGGAGCTGTTTTTT.

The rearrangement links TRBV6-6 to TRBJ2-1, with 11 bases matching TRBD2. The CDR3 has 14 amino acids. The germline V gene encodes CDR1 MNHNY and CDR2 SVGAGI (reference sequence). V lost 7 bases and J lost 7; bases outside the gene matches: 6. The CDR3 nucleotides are TGTGCCAGCACCGGGACTAGCGGCTCGAATGAGCAGTTCTTC. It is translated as CASTGTSGSNEQFF.

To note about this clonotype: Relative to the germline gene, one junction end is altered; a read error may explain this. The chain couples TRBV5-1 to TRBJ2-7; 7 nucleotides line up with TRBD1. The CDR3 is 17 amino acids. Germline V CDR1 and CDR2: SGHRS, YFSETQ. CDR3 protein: CASSPHQKGTANYERYF. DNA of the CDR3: TGCGCCAGCAGCCCACACCAGAAGGGGACAGCGAACTACGAGCGGTACTTC. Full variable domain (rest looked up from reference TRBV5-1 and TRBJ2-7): KAGVTQTPRYLIKTRGQQVTLSCSPISGHRSVSWYQQTPGQGLQFLFEYFSETQRNKGNFPGRFSGRQFSNSRSEMNVSTLELGDSALYLCASSPHQKGTANYERYFGPGTRLTVT.

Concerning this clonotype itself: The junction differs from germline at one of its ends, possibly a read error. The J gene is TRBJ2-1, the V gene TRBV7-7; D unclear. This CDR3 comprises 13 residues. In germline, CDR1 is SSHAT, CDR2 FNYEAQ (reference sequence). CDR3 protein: CASSPTIWNEQFF. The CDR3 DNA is TGTGCTAGCAGCCCGACAATCTGGAATGAGCAGTTCTTC.

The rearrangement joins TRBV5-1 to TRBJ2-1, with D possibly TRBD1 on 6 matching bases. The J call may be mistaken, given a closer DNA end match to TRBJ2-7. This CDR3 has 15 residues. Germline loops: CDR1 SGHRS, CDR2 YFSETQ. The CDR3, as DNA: TGCGCCAGCAGCCGGACAGATAGCTCCTACAATGAGCAGTACTTC. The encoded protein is CASSRTDSSYNEQYF.

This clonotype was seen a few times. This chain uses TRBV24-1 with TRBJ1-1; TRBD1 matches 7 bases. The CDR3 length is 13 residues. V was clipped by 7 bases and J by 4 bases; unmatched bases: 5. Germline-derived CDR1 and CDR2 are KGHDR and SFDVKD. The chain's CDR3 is CATSSTGSTEAFF. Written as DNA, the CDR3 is TGTGCCACCAGCTCGACAGGGAGCACTGAAGCTTTCTTT.

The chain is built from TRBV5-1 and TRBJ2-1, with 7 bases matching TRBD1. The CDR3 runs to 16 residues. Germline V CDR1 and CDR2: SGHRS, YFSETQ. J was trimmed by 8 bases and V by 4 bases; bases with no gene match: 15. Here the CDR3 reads CASSLAGTAIGDEQFF. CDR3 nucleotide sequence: TGCGCCAGCAGCCTGGCCGGGACAGCTATTGGGGATGAGCAGTTCTTC.

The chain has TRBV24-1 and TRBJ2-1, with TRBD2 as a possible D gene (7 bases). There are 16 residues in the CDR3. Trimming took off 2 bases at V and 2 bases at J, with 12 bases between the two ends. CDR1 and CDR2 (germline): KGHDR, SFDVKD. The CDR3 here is CATSDSGGAAYNEQFF. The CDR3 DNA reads TGTGCCACCAGTGATTCTGGGGGGGCAGCCTACAATGAGCAGTTCTTC.

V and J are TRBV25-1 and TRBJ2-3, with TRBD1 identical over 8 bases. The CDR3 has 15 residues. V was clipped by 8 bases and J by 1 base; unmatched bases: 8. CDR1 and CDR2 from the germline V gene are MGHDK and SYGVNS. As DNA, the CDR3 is TGTGCCAGCTCTGAAGGCAGGGGGCGCACAGATACGCAGTATTTT. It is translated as CASSEGRGRTDTQYF.

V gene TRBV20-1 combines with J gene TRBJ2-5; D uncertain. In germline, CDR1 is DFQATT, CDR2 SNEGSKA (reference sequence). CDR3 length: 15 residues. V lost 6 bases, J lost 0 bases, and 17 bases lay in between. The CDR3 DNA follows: TGCAGTGCACCGTCCGAGAGTTGGTACCAAGAGACCCAGTACTTC. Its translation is CSAPSESWYQETQYF.

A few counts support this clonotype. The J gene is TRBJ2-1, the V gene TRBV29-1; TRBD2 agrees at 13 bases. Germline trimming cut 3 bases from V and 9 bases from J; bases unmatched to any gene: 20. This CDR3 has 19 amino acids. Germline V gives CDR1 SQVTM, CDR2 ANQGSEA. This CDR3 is CSVDPLGGRLAGGGIEQFF. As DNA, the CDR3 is TGCAGCGTTGACCCCCTTGGAGGCCGACTAGCGGGAGGTGGAATTGAGCAGTTCTTC.

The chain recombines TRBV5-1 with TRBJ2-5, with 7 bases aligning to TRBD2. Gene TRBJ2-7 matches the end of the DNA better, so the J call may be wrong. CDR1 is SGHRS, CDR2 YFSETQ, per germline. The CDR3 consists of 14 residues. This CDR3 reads CASSPASGTYEQYF. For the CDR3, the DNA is TGCGCCAGCAGCCCTGCTAGCGGTACCTACGAGCAGTACTTC.

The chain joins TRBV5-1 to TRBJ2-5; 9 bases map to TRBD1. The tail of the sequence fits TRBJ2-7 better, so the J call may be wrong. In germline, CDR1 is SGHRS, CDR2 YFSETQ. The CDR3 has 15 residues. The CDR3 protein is CASSRATGGLDEQYF. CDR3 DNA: TGCGCCAGCAGCCGGGCGACAGGGGGTCTCGACGAGCAGTACTTC.

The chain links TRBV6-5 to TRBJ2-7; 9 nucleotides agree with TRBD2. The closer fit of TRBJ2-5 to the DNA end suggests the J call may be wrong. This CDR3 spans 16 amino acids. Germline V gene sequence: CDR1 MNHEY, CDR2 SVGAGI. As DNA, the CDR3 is TGTGCCAGCAGGGTACCGGATGGCGGGAGGGCAGAGACCCAGTACTTC. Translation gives CASRVPDGGRAETQYF.

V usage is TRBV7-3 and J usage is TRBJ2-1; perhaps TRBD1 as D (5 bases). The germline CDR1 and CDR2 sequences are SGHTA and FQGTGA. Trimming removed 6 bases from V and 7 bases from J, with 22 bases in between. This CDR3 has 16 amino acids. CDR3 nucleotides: TGTGCCAGCAGTCCCCAGGGCCAGGCGCCCCGGAATGAGCAGTTCTTC. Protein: CASSPQGQAPRNEQFF.

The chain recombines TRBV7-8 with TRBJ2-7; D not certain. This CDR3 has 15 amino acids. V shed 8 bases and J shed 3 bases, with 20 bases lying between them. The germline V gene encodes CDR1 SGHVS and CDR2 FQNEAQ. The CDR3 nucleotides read TGTGCCAGCGCAAAGCAGCCCACTGACGGCTACGAGCAGTACTTC. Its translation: CASAKQPTDGYEQYF. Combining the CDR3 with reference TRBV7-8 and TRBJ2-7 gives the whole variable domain GAGVSQSPRYKVAKRGQDVALRCDPISGHVSLFWYQQALGQGPEFLTYFQNEAQLDKSGLPSDRFFAERPEGSVSTLKIQRTQQEDSAVYLCASAKQPTDGYEQYFGPGTRLTVT.

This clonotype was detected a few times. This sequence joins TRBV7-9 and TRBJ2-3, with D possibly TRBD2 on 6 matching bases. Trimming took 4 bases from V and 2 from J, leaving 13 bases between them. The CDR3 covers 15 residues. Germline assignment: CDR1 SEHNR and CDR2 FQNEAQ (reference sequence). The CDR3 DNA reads TGTGCCAGCAGCTCAACGGACTATAACACAGATACGCAGTATTTT. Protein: CASSSTDYNTDTQYF.